Included here is one TCR beta chain sequence, with context. With 6 bases removed from V and 6 bases from J, the gap between germline ends came to 21 bases. Germline CDR1 reads SNHLY; CDR2 reads FYNNEI. CDR3 size: 15 residues. These data originate in a study of early T cells in non-severe SARS-CoV-2 infection. TCRdb reprocessed the 5' RACE reads via MiXCR and lists one record per CDR3 protein. Counted here are tens of thousands of distinct CDR3 sequences, around 11% occurring once; the ten biggest clones make up 3.5% to 4.5%. V usage is TRBV2 and J usage is TRBJ2-7; D may be TRBD2 (5 bases). The TCR was taken from an adult who was a healthcare worker with PCR-confirmed SARS-CoV-2 infection or an uninfected control (not recorded which). The material sequenced was whole blood. The CDR3 region has the DNA TGTGCCAGCAGCCACGAGGGCCGCGCGCTGGGCGAGCAGTACTTC. This translates into CASSHEGRALGEQYF. The complete variable domain, with remaining parts taken from reference TRBV2 and TRBJ2-7, reads EPEVTQTPSHQVTQMGQEVILRCVPISNHLYFYWYRQILGQKVEFLVSFYNNEISEKSEIFDDQFSVERPDGSNFTLKIRSTKLEDSAMYFCASSHEGRALGEQYFGPGTRLTVT.